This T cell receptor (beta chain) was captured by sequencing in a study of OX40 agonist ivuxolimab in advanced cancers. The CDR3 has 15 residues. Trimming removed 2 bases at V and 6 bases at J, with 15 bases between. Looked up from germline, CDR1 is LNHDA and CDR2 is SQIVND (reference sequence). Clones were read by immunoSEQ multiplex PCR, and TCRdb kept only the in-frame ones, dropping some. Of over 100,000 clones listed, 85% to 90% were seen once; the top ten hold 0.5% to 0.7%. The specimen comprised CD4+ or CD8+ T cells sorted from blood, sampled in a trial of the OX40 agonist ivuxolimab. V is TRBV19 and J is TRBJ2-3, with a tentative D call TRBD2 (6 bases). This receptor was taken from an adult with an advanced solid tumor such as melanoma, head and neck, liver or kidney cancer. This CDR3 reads CASSISPGLADTQYF. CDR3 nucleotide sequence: TGTGCCAGTAGTATATCCCCGGGACTTGCGGATACGCAGTATTTT.